This TCR beta chain was identified in a study of cytomegalovirus exposure and HLA in healthy donors. Both 60 Vbeta primers and 13 Jbeta primers went into the PCR. TCRdb keeps only in-frame clones here, not all; method: immunoSEQ multiplex PCR. The table has 150,000 to 200,000 clones, over 75% seen once. V trimming: 0 bases; J trimming: 2 bases; junction bases outside the gene matches: 5. The CDR3 spans 16 residues. Germline CDR1 reads MRHNA; CDR2 reads SNTAGT. V gene TRBV6-4 combines with J gene TRBJ2-3; TRBD2 agrees at 7 bases. Sequenced input: PBMCs. The sequence came from a woman between 50 and 59 years old in good health and CMV-seronegative. In DNA, the CDR3 is TGTGCCAGCAGTGACTCGTCTAGCGGAAACACAGATACGCAGTATTTT. This codes for CASSDSSSGNTDTQYF.